This T cell receptor (beta chain) is drawn from a study of shared clonotypes between healthy human individuals. In the study overall: Three plates each covered CD4 naive and memory; CD8 naive two, CD8 memory one.

The junction had 8 bases not matched to a gene; V was cut back by 7 bases and J by 5 bases. Germline CDR1 and CDR2: MNHNS and SASEGT. The CDR3 is made up of 14 amino acids. TCRdb's table, derived via immunoSEQ multiplex PCR, lists solely in-frame clones and lacks some. The sample has 500,000 to 550,000 clones, approximately 95% seen once. This chain links TRBV6-1 with TRBJ2-7, with 10 bases that match TRBD1. The clonotype was recovered from a woman in her twenties or thirties in good health. The sample was naive CD4+ T cells sorted from blood. Noted subset: CD45RA+ positively selected. The CDR3, as DNA: TGTGCCAGCACCCAGGACAGGGGGTCCGACGAGCAGTACTTC. Its protein is CASTQDRGSDEQYF.